The 12 T cell receptor beta chains in this list originate from one sample, sequenced in a study of blood T cells in healthy people across ages. A second about 6 to 12 cycle PCR used barcoded and J-beta primers. TCRdb independently ran MiXCR on the 5' RACE reads; one entry per CDR3 protein. Seen here are 700,000 to 850,000 distinct CDR3 sequences, about 53% observed once, and the top ten hold roughly two fifths. Material for sequencing was blood. Every receptor here comes from a man aged 80 or over in good health.

This clonotype occurred a few times. The rearrangement joins TRBV19 to TRBJ2-5, with D tentatively TRBD2 (5 bases). Germline V gene sequence: CDR1 LNHDA, CDR2 SQIVND (reference sequence). Trimming removed 3 bases from V and 2 bases from J, with 10 bases in between. This CDR3 has 14 amino acids. CDR3 nucleotides: TGTGCCAGTAGTATTCTCGGGGATCAAGAGACCCAGTACTTC. Translating it yields CASSILGDQETQYF.

The CDR3 region is CASSAGTGRFGEQYF. CDR3 nucleotide sequence: TGCGCCAGCAGTGCCGGGACAGGGAGGTTTGGCGAGCAGTACTTC. This chain joins TRBV10-2 and TRBJ2-7, with 9 bases matching TRBD1. CDR1 WSHSY and CDR2 SAAADI come from the germline V gene. Unmatched junction bases numbered 10, after V lost 4 bases and J lost 6 bases. This CDR3 spans 15 amino acids.

The V and J genes are TRBV2 and TRBJ1-2; 8 nucleotides align to TRBD1. CDR1 and CDR2 from the germline V gene are SNHLY and FYNNEI. This CDR3 comprises 16 residues. J lost 7 bases, V lost 3 bases, and 13 bases had no gene match. In DNA form, the CDR3 reads TGTGCCAGCAGTGATGGGCAGGGGGCGAAGATTGGTGGCTACACCTTC. It codes for CASSDGQGAKIGGYTF.

The chain employs TRBV5-5 and TRBJ2-5; perhaps TRBD1 as D (6 bases). CDR1 is SGHKS and CDR2 is YYEKEE in the germline V gene (reference sequence). The CDR3 contains 17 residues. V lost 0 bases and J lost 4, with 19 bases in between. The CDR3 bases are TGTGCCAGCAGCTTGGCCAGGACAGACACTAGAAGAGAGACCCAGTACTTC. This gives the protein CASSLARTDTRRETQYF.

In this sample, this clonotype turned up a few times. V usage is TRBV6-2 or TRBV6-3 and J usage is TRBJ2-1, with 7 positions matching TRBD2. The CDR3 is made up of 13 amino acids. The germline V gene has CDR1 MNHEY and CDR2 SVGEGT. After removal of 8 bases from V and 15 bases from J, the junction contained 16 bases not matched to a gene. CDR3 in amino acids: CASRLALAGEVFF. The CDR3 nucleotides are TGTGCCAGCCGGCTCGCTCTGGCGGGAGAAGTGTTCTTC.

V is TRBV10-3 and J is TRBJ2-1, with a tentative D call TRBD2 (6 bases). This CDR3 is 12 amino acids long. Trimming removed 0 bases from V and 10 bases from J, with 7 bases in between. The V gene's germline CDR1 is ENHRY and CDR2 SYGVKD. CDR3 amino acids: CAISESEGEQFF. The CDR3 coding sequence is TGTGCCATCAGTGAGTCGGAGGGGGAGCAGTTCTTC.

The gene calls are TRBV10-2 and TRBJ1-2; D is possibly TRBD1 (5 bases). The CDR3 runs to 13 residues. V lost 7 bases to trimming and J lost 2 bases, with 11 bases between them. Germline V gene lookup returns CDR1 WSHSY and CDR2 SAAADI. Here the CDR3 DNA reads TGCGCCAGCACCACGACAGCCAACTATGGCTACACCTTC. As protein: CASTTTANYGYTF.

This clonotype was observed a handful of times. J is TRBJ2-1 and V is TRBV29-1, with TRBD1 matching over 10 bases. The CDR3 totals 11 residues. The germline gives CDR1 SQVTM, CDR2 ANQGSEA. V lost 7 bases, J lost 8 bases, and 2 bases stayed unmatched. The CDR3 sequence is CSADRGDEQFF. As DNA, the CDR3 is TGCAGCGCGGACAGGGGGGATGAGCAGTTCTTC.

The J gene is TRBJ2-5, the V gene TRBV28, with 9 bases aligning to TRBD2. CDR3 length: 15 amino acids. V lost 6 bases and J lost 7; bases outside the gene matches: 12. From germline, CDR1 is MDHEN and CDR2 SYDVKM. Here the CDR3 DNA reads TGTGCCAGCAGCTACGTAGCGGGGGCCTTCGGGACCCAGTACTTC. Amino acid sequence: CASSYVAGAFGTQYF.

This clonotype appeared a few times. CDR3 DNA sequence: TGTGCCAGCAGTTTAGGATTGGGTCATGAGCAGTTCTTC. Amino acids: CASSLGLGHEQFF. The chain recombines TRBV12-3 or TRBV12-4 with TRBJ2-1; no reliable D call. This CDR3 region has 13 residues. V gave up 1 base and J gave up 8 bases, with 9 bases separating them.

The J gene is TRBJ2-3, the V gene TRBV11-2, with D perhaps TRBD1 or TRBD2 (5 bases each). In germline, CDR1 is SGHAT, CDR2 FQNNGV. V lost 2 bases to trimming and J lost 2 bases, with 17 bases between them. CDR3 size: 17 residues. CDR3 protein: CASSLFGGRVLTDTQYF. Here the CDR3 DNA reads TGTGCCAGCAGCTTATTTGGGGGAAGAGTCCTCACAGATACGCAGTATTTT.

This clonotype was seen only a few times. This rearrangement joins TRBV9 to TRBJ2-7; 9 nucleotides line up with TRBD1. CDR3 length: 15 amino acids. Trimming at V came to 5 bases and at J to 0 bases, leaving 6 bases not matched to a gene. Per the germline V gene, CDR1 is SGDLS and CDR2 is YYNGEE. CDR3 region: CASSVGTGSSYEQYF. CDR3 nucleotides: TGTGCCAGCAGTGTCGGGACAGGGAGCTCCTACGAGCAGTACTTC.